The 6 T cell receptor beta chains below come from one sample, sequenced in a study of control samples from healthy donors and cancer patients. This table comes from immunoSEQ multiplex PCR, and its TCRdb copy is limited to in-frame clones, with some not included. The profile shows tens of thousands of clones, 75% to 90% of them singletons. The sequenced sample consisted of PBMCs. These receptor sequences come from a woman aged 50 to 60 with colorectal cancer.

V usage is TRBV3-1 (or the pseudogene TRBV3-2) and J usage is TRBJ1-2, with TRBD1 as a possible D gene (5 bases). Germline values: CDR1 LGHDT, CDR2 YNNKEL (reference sequence). This CDR3 is 15 amino acids long. Trimming left V 4 bases short and J 2 bases short, with 14 bases between. CDR3 nucleotides: TGTGCCAGCAGCCCTGAGGGGAGGGTAAACTATGGCTACACCTTC. The encoded protein is CASSPEGRVNYGYTF.

The chain couples TRBV18 to TRBJ1-6; tentative D call: TRBD1 (6 bases). Germline V lookup: CDR1 KGHSH, CDR2 LQKENI. V was cut by 4 bases and J by 6 bases, with 7 bases left in between. CDR3 length: 13 amino acids. The CDR3 region is CASSQDSNSPLHF. The CDR3 DNA reads as TGTGCCAGCTCACAGGACAGTAATTCACCCCTCCACTTT.

The rearrangement links TRBV28 to TRBJ1-5; 8 positions agree with TRBD1. Germline V gene sequence: CDR1 MDHEN, CDR2 SYDVKM. Germline trimming cut 6 bases from V and 3 bases from J; bases unmatched to any gene: 4. The CDR3 totals 14 residues. DNA of the CDR3: TGTGCCAGCAGCTCAGGGGGCTACAATCAGCCCCAGCATTTT. Translating it yields CASSSGGYNQPQHF.

The V and J genes are TRBV27 and TRBJ1-2; D call uncertain. Germline CDR1 is MNHEY and CDR2 is SMNVEV (reference sequence). The CDR3 sequence is 13 residues long. V was trimmed by 5 bases and J by 3 bases, leaving 10 bases between them. CDR3 amino acids: CASSPRSDYGYTF. CDR3 in DNA: TGTGCCAGCAGTCCCCGGTCGGACTATGGCTACACCTTC.

The chain joins TRBV28 to TRBJ2-3; TRBD2 matches at 12 bases. Germline values: CDR1 MDHEN, CDR2 SYDVKM. J lost 5 bases, V lost 5 bases, and 11 bases had no gene match. The CDR3 has 17 residues. The chain's CDR3 is CASSLPSSGGGRDTQYF. The CDR3 DNA follows: TGTGCCAGCAGTCTACCCTCTAGCGGGGGGGGGCGAGATACGCAGTATTTT.

This chain links TRBV6-5 with TRBJ1-1, with 7 nucleotides matching TRBD1. V was clipped by 5 bases and J by 4 bases; unmatched bases: 10. The CDR3 is 15 amino acids. Germline-derived CDR1 and CDR2 are MNHEY and SVGAGI. CDR3: CASSPRQGGSTEAFF. The CDR3 DNA sequence: TGTGCCAGCAGTCCAAGACAGGGAGGGAGCACTGAAGCTTTCTTT.